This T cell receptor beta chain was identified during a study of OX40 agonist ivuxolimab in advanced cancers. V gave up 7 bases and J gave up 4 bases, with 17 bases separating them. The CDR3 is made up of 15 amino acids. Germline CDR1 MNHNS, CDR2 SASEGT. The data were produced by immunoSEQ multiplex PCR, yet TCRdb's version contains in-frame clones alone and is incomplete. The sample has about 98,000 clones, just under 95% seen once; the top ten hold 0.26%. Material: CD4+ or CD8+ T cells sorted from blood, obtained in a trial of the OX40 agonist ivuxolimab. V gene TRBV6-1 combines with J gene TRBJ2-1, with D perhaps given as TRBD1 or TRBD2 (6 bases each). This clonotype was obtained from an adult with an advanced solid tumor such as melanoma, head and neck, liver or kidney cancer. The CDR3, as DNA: TGTGCCAGCATTTCTTGGAGGGGGAGGTACAATGAGCAGTTCTTC. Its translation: CASISWRGRYNEQFF.